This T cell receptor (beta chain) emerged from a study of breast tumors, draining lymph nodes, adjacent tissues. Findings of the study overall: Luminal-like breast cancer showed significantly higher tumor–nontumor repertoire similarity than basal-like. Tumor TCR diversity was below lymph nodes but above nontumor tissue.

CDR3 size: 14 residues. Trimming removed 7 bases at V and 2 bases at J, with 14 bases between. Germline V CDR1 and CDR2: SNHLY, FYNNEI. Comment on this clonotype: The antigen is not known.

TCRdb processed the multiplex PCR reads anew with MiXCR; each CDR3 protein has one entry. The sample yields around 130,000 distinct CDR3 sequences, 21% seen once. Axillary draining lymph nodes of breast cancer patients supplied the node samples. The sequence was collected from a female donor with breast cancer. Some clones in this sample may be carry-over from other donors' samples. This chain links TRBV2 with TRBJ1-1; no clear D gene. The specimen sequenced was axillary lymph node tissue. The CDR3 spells CASKGFRANTEAFF. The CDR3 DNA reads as TGTGCCAGCAAGGGTTTTAGGGCAAACACTGAAGCTTTCTTT. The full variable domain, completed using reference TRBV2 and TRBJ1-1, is EPEVTQTPSHQVTQMGQEVILRCVPISNHLYFYWYRQILGQKVEFLVSFYNNEISEKSEIFDDQFSVERPDGSNFTLKIRSTKLEDSAMYFCASKGFRANTEAFFGQGTRLTVV.